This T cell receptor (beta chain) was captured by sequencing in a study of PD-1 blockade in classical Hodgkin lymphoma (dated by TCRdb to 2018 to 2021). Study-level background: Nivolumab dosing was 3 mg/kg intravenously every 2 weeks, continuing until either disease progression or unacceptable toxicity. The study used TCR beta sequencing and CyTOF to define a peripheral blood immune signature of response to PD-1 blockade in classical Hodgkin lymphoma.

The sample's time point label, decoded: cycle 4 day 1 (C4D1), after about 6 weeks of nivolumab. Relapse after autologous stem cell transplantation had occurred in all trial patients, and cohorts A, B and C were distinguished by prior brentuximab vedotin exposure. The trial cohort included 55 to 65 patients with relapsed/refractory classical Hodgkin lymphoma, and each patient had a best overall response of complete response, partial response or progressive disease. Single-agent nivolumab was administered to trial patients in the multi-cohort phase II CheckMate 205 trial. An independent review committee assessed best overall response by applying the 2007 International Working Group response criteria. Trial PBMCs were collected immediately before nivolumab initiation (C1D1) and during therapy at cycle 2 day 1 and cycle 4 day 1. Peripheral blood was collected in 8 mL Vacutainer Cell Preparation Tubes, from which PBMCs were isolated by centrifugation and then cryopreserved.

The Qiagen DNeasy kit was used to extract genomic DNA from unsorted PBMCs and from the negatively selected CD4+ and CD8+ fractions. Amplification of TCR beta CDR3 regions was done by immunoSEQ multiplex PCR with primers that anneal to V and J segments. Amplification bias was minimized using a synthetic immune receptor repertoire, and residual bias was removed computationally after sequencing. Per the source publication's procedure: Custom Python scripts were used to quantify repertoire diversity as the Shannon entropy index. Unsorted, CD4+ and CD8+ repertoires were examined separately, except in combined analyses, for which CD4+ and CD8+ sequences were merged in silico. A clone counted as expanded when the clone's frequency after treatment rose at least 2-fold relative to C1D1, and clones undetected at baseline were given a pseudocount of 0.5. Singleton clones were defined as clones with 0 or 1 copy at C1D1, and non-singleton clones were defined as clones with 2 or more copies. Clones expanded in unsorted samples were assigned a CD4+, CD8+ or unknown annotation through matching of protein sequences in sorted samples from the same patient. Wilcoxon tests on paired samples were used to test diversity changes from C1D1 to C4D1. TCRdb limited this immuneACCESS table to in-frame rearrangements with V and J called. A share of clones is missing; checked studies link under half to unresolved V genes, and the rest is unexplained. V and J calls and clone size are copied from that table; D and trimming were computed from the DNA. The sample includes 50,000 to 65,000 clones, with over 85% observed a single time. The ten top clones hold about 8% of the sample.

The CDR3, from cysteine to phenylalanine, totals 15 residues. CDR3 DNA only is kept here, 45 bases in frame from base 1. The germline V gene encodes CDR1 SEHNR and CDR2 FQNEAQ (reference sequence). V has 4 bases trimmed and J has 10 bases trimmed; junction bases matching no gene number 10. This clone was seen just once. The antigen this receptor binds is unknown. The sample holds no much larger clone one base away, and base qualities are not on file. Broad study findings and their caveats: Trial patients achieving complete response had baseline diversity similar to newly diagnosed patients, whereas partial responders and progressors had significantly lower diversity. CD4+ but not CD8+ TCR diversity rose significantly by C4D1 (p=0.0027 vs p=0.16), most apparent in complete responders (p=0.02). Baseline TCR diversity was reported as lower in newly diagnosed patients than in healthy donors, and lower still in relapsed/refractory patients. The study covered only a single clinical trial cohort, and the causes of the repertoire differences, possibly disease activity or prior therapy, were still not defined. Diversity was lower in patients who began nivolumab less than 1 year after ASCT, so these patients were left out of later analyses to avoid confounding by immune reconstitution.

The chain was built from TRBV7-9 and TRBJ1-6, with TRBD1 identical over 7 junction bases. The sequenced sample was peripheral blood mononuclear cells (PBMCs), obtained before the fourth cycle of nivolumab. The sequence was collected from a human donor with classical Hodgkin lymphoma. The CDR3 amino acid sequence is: CASSSRQGLESPLHF. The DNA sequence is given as TGTGCCAGCAGCTCGAGACAGGGCTTAGAATCACCCCTCCACTTT.